This is a list of T cell receptor beta chains from one sample in a study of cytomegalovirus exposure and HLA in healthy donors. Sequencing used immunoSEQ multiplex PCR; TCRdb keeps in-frame clones, though not all of them. The repertoire holds around 230,000 clones, with more than 75% as singletons. What was sequenced was PBMCs. The receptors stem from a woman in her 30s in good health and CMV-seropositive. Both conserved end residues are trimmed from each CDR3.

J	V	CDR3
TRBJ2-3	TRBV5-1	ASSLTSGRGADTQY
TRBJ2-1	TRBV15	ATSREAGVHNEQF
TRBJ1-1	TRBV5-1	ASRLDREGTEAF
TRBJ2-5	TRBV7-8	ASRSRLAGGMYQETQY
TRBJ1-2	TRBV15	ATSTYYGYT
TRBJ1-1	TRBV7-2	ASSLSGVYTEAF
TRBJ1-5	TRBV19	ASTHRVSNQPQH
TRBJ2-5	TRBV6-5	ASSFLTRGEQETQY
TRBJ2-6	TRBV30	AWSAGRGYSGANVLT
TRBJ1-4	TRBV6-6	ASSYLDSDEKLF
TRBJ1-2	TRBV7-9	ASSLGQGGDGYT
TRBJ2-1	TRBV28	ASRNYRGYNEQF
TRBJ2-3	TRBV7-2	ASSLEASGRSVGTQY
TRBJ1-2	TRBV9	ASSDKFRDKNGYT
TRBJ2-2	TRBV5-1	ASSWWGVSDTGELF
TRBJ2-7	TRBV14	ASSRTSGRIYEQY
TRBJ2-1	TRBV9	ASSVDLAGGHNEQF
TRBJ2-5	TRBV6-5	ASSILAGGAGTQY
TRBJ1-2	TRBV5-1	ASSSPGGLYGYT
TRBJ2-7	TRBV18	ASSPGLVDYEQY
TRBJ2-4	TRBV30	AWAQTGAKNIQY
TRBJ2-7	TRBV28	ASRSTYEQY
TRBJ2-7	TRBV2	ASSVLAGGSYEQY
TRBJ1-5	TRBV29-1	SVGDVDQPQH
TRBJ2-1	TRBV30	AWRLSMGEQF
TRBJ2-7	TRBV13	ASSPAGASGLSYEQY
TRBJ1-1	TRBV9	ASSVDSTNTEAF
TRBJ2-7	TRBV4-1	ASSQTGLPSSEQY
TRBJ2-1	TRBV5-6	ASSSEVSSYNEQF
TRBJ1-5	TRBV6-1	ASSEARGINQPQH
TRBJ2-5	TRBV7-2	ASSLSGGTAAETQY
TRBJ2-1	TRBV6-1	ASSEVAGGNEQF
TRBJ1-4	TRBV2	ASREDSSNEKLF
TRBJ1-2	TRBV7-6	ASSFYRGGGDSYGYT
TRBJ2-2	TRBV6-5	ASSYLGGSPGELF
TRBJ2-5	TRBV10-2	ASRNLGGGQETQY
TRBJ2-7	TRBV5-1	ASSSGARSSYEQY
TRBJ2-2	TRBV6-5	ASSYGDRNTGELF
TRBJ2-3	TRBV5-5	ASSLLAGAPDTQY
TRBJ1-5	TRBV19	ATRPGQGARHQPQH
TRBJ2-7	TRBV19	ASSMSHGGLGEQY
TRBJ2-1	TRBV28	ASSEPITTSGTHEQF
TRBJ2-3	TRBV9	ASSVADRLADTQY
TRBJ2-1	TRBV30	ALDQGNEQF
TRBJ1-1	TRBV19	ASSRGGGDSEAF
TRBJ2-7	TRBV5-1	ASSLGAINEQY
TRBJ2-5	TRBV5-1	ASSLGRRSQEETQY
TRBJ2-2	TRBV2	ASRITVNTGELF
TRBJ2-7	TRBV2	ASRPTPGQGLYEQY